The T cell receptor beta chain described here comes from a study of blood T cell repertoires in COVID-19. Study-level information: Samples came from the United States, Italy and Spain, spanning acute and convalescent COVID-19.

In the authors' workflow: How many nucleated cells were present was estimated from reference gene primer amplification. TCRdb keeps only in-frame clones here, not all; method: immunoSEQ multiplex PCR. V and J calls and clone size come straight from that table; D and trimming were deduced from the DNA. Here the sample spans tens of thousands of clones, 85% to 95% being singletons. Between the trimmed V and J ends, which lost 0 bases and 5 bases, there was a span of 9 bases. Germline CDR1 and CDR2: SGHRS and YFSETQ. This CDR3 spans 14 amino acids. Sequences were obtained from peripheral blood. The V gene is TRBV5-1, the J gene TRBJ2-1; D may be TRBD2 (6 bases). The source of this sequence is a human donor with active COVID-19. The donor label of this sample is uncertain. CDR3 DNA sequence: TGCGCCAGCAGCTTGGCCTTAGCGGACAATGAGCAGTTCTTC. It is translated as CASSLALADNEQFF.